This T cell receptor (beta chain) is drawn from a study of cytomegalovirus exposure and HLA in healthy donors. General observations from the study: As a later analysis revealed, the rate of TCR association differed by HLA locus, with DRB1 most and HLA-C fewest.

A multiplex PCR was run with 60 Vbeta primers and 13 Jbeta primers. Sequencing used immunoSEQ multiplex PCR; TCRdb keeps in-frame clones, though not all of them. The sample contains approximately 100,000 clones, around three quarters of which appear only once. A remark on this clone: Its target is unknown.

Sequenced sample: PBMCs. The receptor was derived from a woman between 40 and 55 years old in good health and CMV-seronegative.

The CDR3 nucleotides read TGTGCCACCAGCGCGGGGGAGACTGGGCGTGGGGGCTACACCTTC. It is translated as CATSAGETGRGGYTF. The chain links TRBV15 to TRBJ1-2; D is perhaps TRBD1 (5 bases). Germline V CDR1 and CDR2: LNHNV, YYDKDF (reference sequence). V was cut by 5 bases and J by 8 bases, with 21 bases left in between. The CDR3 spans 15 residues.